The T cell receptor (beta chain) under discussion was sequenced for a study of blood T cell repertoires in COVID-19 (dated by TCRdb to 2020 to 2021). Some background on the complete study: The collaborator samples originated in the United States, Italy and Spain and spanned the acute and convalescent phases of COVID-19. The dataset comprised deeply sampled blood TCRbeta repertoires from subjects exposed to, actively infected with, or recovered from COVID-19. Nearly every sample came with metadata listing a de-identified subject ID, COVID-19 status, age in years and sex. The prospective study material was composed of cDNA or gDNA derived from T cells, B-cell-depleted T cells, or PBMCs. The samples were drawn from two sources: the first 160 participants of the ongoing ImmuneRACE study, and 950 to 1,500 subjects contributed by 6 global collaborators. Where available, HLA class I and class II types were taken from metadata supplied by the sample provider and were not determined by assay-based typing. A freely available public database, intended as a resource for researchers studying the immune response to SARS-CoV-2, is where the repertoires were released.

The immunoSEQ Assay, a bias-controlled multiplex PCR, was used to amplify TCRbeta CDR3 regions from genomic DNA. In the source study's methods: The number of nucleated cells in each sample was estimated by amplification of reference gene primers within the assay. To quantify the absolute abundance of each unique TCRbeta CDR3 rearrangement, sequence reads were collapsed and filtered. For each sample, productive Simpson clonality was calculated as the square root of Simpson's diversity index across productive rearrangements. This immuneACCESS table, as held by TCRdb, lists in-frame sequences with V and J called but not all clones. Of the missing ones, under half trace to an unresolved V gene in checked studies; the others have no known cause. From that table come the V and J calls and clone size; the DNA was used to work out D and trimming. Present in this sample are fewer than 300,000 clones, around nine tenths of which were seen just once. The ten largest clones capture over 7.5% of the sample.

On this clone itself: This clone's antigen is unknown. A read error may account for a junction end that differs from germline.

Another Seattle source contributed samples from volunteer blood donors who had recovered from COVID-19. The collaborating institutions used their own protocols to collect whole blood in K2EDTA tubes. For TCRbeta analysis, collaborator samples were shipped as frozen whole blood, as isolated PBMCs, or as DNA extracted from either sample type. Broader findings and caveats from the paper: Clinical and demographic metadata were provided uncurated, with the amount varying by source and participant.

Spanning cysteine to phenylalanine, the CDR3 consists of 15 amino acids. Only the CDR3 DNA is retained, 45 bases long and in frame from the first base. Sequences SGHRS (CDR1) and YFSETQ (CDR2) are obtained from the germline V gene. The clonotype comes from a man in his forties who had recovered from COVID-19. Recombination joined TRBV5-1 with TRBJ1-6; 11 junctional bases match TRBD1. What was sequenced was peripheral blood. CDR3 region: CASSRGGQGVSLLHF. The bases are TGCGCCAGCAGTCGCGGGGGACAGGGGGTCTCACTCCTCCACTTT.